This record looks at one T cell receptor (beta chain) sequence and its context. The antigen is undetermined. Additional DNA sequences in this sample encode the identical CDR3. The data were obtained in a study of cytotoxic CD8 clonotypes in ibrutinib-treated CLL. Overall study context: By median roughly 62 months, roughly 12 had progressed and around 14 stayed remitted; responses had been 2 complete and 25 or so partial. Study observations and caveats: Clonality was elevated at ibrutinib response and had returned toward baseline at progression.

The CDR3 length is 14 residues. V was pared by 2 bases and J by 6 bases, with 8 bases between. Per germline, CDR1 MNHEY and CDR2 SVGAGI. The data were produced by immunoSEQ multiplex PCR, yet TCRdb's version contains in-frame clones alone and is incomplete. Of approximately 350,000 clones listed, 67% are singletons. The sequences come from PBMCs, collected after 36 months of ibrutinib treatment. This TCR derives from a human donor with chronic lymphocytic leukemia. The chain is built from TRBV6-5 and TRBJ1-6; D perhaps matches TRBD1 (5 bases). CDR3 coding DNA: TGTGCCAGCAGTTACGGGGGTGGTAATTCACCCCTCCACTTT. It translates to CASSYGGGNSPLHF.